The 22 T cell receptor beta chains in this list originate from one sample, sequenced in a study of shared clonotypes between healthy human individuals. This table comes from immunoSEQ multiplex PCR, and its TCRdb copy is limited to in-frame clones, with some not included. The sample yields around 2.5 million clones, under 95% seen once. Sequencing was done on a sample of naive CD4+ T cells from PBMCs. The subset is: CD45RA+ positively selected. The source of these receptors is a man between 18 and 29 years old in good health. Some clones in this sample may be carry-over from other donors' samples.

In the case of this clone: Other DNA sequences in the sample encode the same CDR3. The rearrangement joins TRBV20-1 to TRBJ2-5; D unresolved. Germline lookup yields CDR1 DFQATT and CDR2 SNEGSKA (reference sequence). The CDR3 has 10 residues. With 6 bases removed from V and 3 bases from J, the gap between germline ends came to 5 bases. CDR3 DNA sequence: TGCAGTGCCCTCGAAGAGACCCAGTACTTC. Its protein is CSALEETQYF.

The chain carries TRBV9 and TRBJ1-2, with 7 bases aligning to TRBD1. V trimming: 0 bases; J trimming: 1 base; junction bases outside the gene matches: 0. The CDR3 has 14 residues. CDR1 is SGDLS and CDR2 is YYNGEE in the germline V gene. CDR3 region: CASSVGDSNYGYTF. CDR3 in DNA: TGTGCCAGCAGCGTAGGGGACAGTAACTATGGCTACACCTTC.

The chain combines TRBV7-9 with TRBJ2-1; D remains unclear. The length of the CDR3 is 12 residues. Germline values: CDR1 SEHNR, CDR2 FQNEAQ (reference sequence). V was clipped by 11 bases and J by 6 bases, with 14 bases between them. The CDR3 loop is CASHGIGNEQFF. CDR3 DNA sequence: TGTGCCTCCCACGGAATAGGCAATGAGCAGTTCTTC.

The chain uses TRBV11-2 and TRBJ2-7; D is uncertain. V was shortened by 2 bases and J by 3 bases, with 5 bases between the two germline ends. Per the germline V gene, CDR1 is SGHAT and CDR2 is FQNNGV. The CDR3 has 12 amino acids. CDR3 DNA: TGTGCCAGCAGCTTATTAGACTACGAGCAGTACTTC. Translated, it gives CASSLLDYEQYF.

This sequence joins TRBV11-2 and TRBJ2-5, with 7 bases aligning to TRBD2. This CDR3 has 14 residues. The junction had 6 bases not matched to a gene; V was cut back by 6 bases and J by 2 bases. Germline CDR1 reads SGHAT; CDR2 reads FQNNGV. This CDR3 is CASRQLATQETQYF. CDR3 nucleotides: TGTGCCAGCAGGCAACTAGCGACTCAAGAGACCCAGTACTTC.

V gene TRBV9 combines with J gene TRBJ2-3; 8 bases map to TRBD2. Trimming removed 4 bases from V and 1 base from J; junction bases left unmatched: 5. CDR3 length equals 15 residues. Per germline, CDR1 SGDLS and CDR2 YYNGEE. CDR3 residues: CASSLLRGGTDTQYF. CDR3 nucleotides: TGTGCCAGCAGCCTCCTGCGGGGGGGCACAGATACGCAGTATTTT. The full variable domain, its missing parts supplied by reference TRBV9 and TRBJ2-3, is DSGVTQTPKHLITATGQRVTLRCSPRSGDLSVYWYQQSLDQGLQFLIQYYNGEERAKGNILERFSAQQFPDLHSELNLSSLELGDSALYFCASSLLRGGTDTQYFGPGTRLTVL.

The gene calls are TRBV9 and TRBJ2-3; D might be TRBD1 or TRBD2, each matching 5 bases. Trimming took 4 bases from V and 4 from J, leaving 22 bases between them. This CDR3 is built from 17 residues. From germline, CDR1 is SGDLS and CDR2 YYNGEE. The CDR3: CASSPHPGTQDPDTQYF. CDR3 nucleotides: TGTGCCAGCAGCCCCCATCCCGGGACGCAAGACCCAGATACGCAGTATTTT.

V gene TRBV7-8 combines with J gene TRBJ2-7; 7 nucleotides align to TRBD1. Germline values: CDR1 SGHVS, CDR2 FQNEAQ. The V segment lost 5 bases and the J segment 1 base; nucleotides outside the gene matches: 5. The length of the CDR3 is 14 residues. In DNA form, the CDR3 reads TGTGCCAGCAGCCAGACAGGGCCATCCTACGAGCAGTACTTC. Its protein product is CASSQTGPSYEQYF. The complete variable domain, with remaining parts taken from reference TRBV7-8 and TRBJ2-7, reads GAGVSQSPRYKVAKRGQDVALRCDPISGHVSLFWYQQALGQGPEFLTYFQNEAQLDKSGLPSDRFFAERPEGSVSTLKIQRTQQEDSAVYLCASSQTGPSYEQYFGPGTRLTVT.

This chain links TRBV5-6 with TRBJ2-7, with 9 bases matching TRBD1. The germline V gene has CDR1 SGHDT and CDR2 YYEEEE. Trimming took 5 bases from V and 3 from J; bases not matched to a gene: 6. The CDR3 spans 14 residues. CDR3 in DNA: TGTGCCAGCAGGAAACCGGGACAGGGCTACGAGCAGTACTTC. Translating gives CASRKPGQGYEQYF. Variable domain in full (rest from reference TRBV5-6 and TRBJ2-7): DAGVTQSPTHLIKTRGQQVTLRCSPKSGHDTVSWYQQALGQGPQFIFQYYEEEERQRGNFPDRFSGHQFPNYSSELNVNALLLGDSALYLCASRKPGQGYEQYFGPGTRLTVT.

The chain uses TRBV2 and TRBJ1-1, with TRBD1 as a possible D gene (5 bases). Deletions cut 11 bases from V and 5 bases from J, with 21 bases between. The CDR3 totals 14 residues. Germline V CDR1 and CDR2: SNHLY, FYNNEI. In DNA form, the CDR3 reads TGTGCCTGGAGTTTGGGGACCCGGGGGACTGAAGCTTTCTTT. As protein: CAWSLGTRGTEAFF. Complete variable domain (other parts from reference TRBV2 and TRBJ1-1): EPEVTQTPSHQVTQMGQEVILRCVPISNHLYFYWYRQILGQKVEFLVSFYNNEISEKSEIFDDQFSVERPDGSNFTLKIRSTKLEDSAMYFCAWSLGTRGTEAFFGQGTRLTVV.

The chain carries TRBV6-5 and TRBJ1-6; perhaps TRBD1 as D (6 bases). CDR1 and CDR2 from the germline V gene are MNHEY and SVGAGI. The CDR3 sequence is 15 residues long. V shed 6 bases and J shed 5 bases, with 14 bases lying between them. The CDR3 region is CASRKGGWDNSPLHF. DNA for the CDR3: TGTGCCAGCAGAAAGGGGGGGTGGGATAATTCACCCCTCCACTTT.

This clone appeared once. The chain links TRBV27 to TRBJ1-4, with D uncertain. Trimming pared 7 bases from V and 4 bases from J, leaving 10 bases between. Germline CDR1 reads MNHEY; CDR2 reads SMNVEV (reference sequence). The CDR3 has 13 residues. The CDR3 coding sequence is TGTGCCAGCACGGAACGGTTTAATGAAAAACTGTTTTTT. The encoded protein is CASTERFNEKLFF. Together with reference TRBV27 and TRBJ1-4, the CDR3 gives the full variable domain: EAQVTQNPRYLITVTGKKLTVTCSQNMNHEYMSWYRQDPGLGLRQIYYSMNVEVTDKGDVPEGYKVSRKEKRNFPLILESPSPNQTSLYFCASTERFNEKLFFGSGTQLSVL.

The J gene is TRBJ2-2, the V gene TRBV19; the match to TRBD2 covers 10 bases. This CDR3 spans 16 amino acids. Germline-derived CDR1 and CDR2 are LNHDA and SQIVND (reference sequence). The trim removed 3 bases at V and 6 bases at J, leaving 7 bases unmatched. The CDR3, as DNA: TGTGCCAGTAGTATCCCAACAGCGGGAGGGCCCGGGGAGCTGTTTTTT. This translates into CASSIPTAGGPGELFF.

CDR3 amino acids: CASSQIAGTGGSETQYF. CDR3 coding DNA: TGCGCCAGCAGCCAAATCGCCGGGACAGGTGGTTCGGAGACCCAGTACTTC. The J gene is TRBJ2-5, the V gene TRBV4-3, with TRBD1 identical over 8 bases. Germline values: CDR1 LGHNA, CDR2 YSLEER. J was trimmed by 5 bases and V by 2 bases; bases with no gene match: 13. The CDR3 consists of 17 residues.

This sequence joins TRBV2 and TRBJ1-5; D is unclear. The V end was cut by 7 bases, the J end by 7 bases, with 8 bases between. The CDR3 has 11 amino acids. The V gene's germline CDR1 is SNHLY and CDR2 FYNNEI. CDR3 DNA: TGTGCCAGCACTGGCTTGCAGCCCCAGCATTTT. This sequence encodes CASTGLQPQHF. Supplemented by reference TRBV2 and TRBJ1-5, the full variable domain reads EPEVTQTPSHQVTQMGQEVILRCVPISNHLYFYWYRQILGQKVEFLVSFYNNEISEKSEIFDDQFSVERPDGSNFTLKIRSTKLEDSAMYFCASTGLQPQHFGDGTRLSIL.

Here the CDR3 reads CASSLQGWHEQYF. The CDR3 nucleotides are TGTGCCAGCAGTTTACAGGGATGGCACGAGCAGTACTTC. The chain couples TRBV27 to TRBJ2-7, with D perhaps matching TRBD1 (5 bases). Trimming pared 2 bases from V and 5 bases from J, leaving 10 bases between. CDR3 size: 13 residues. Per germline, CDR1 MNHEY and CDR2 SMNVEV (reference sequence).

The CDR3 DNA sequence: TGTGCCACCCTCCGGGGAACCGACGCAGATACGCAGTATTTT. Translating it yields CATLRGTDADTQYF. This chain links TRBV15 with TRBJ2-3; tentatively, D is TRBD2 (5 bases). The germline V gene encodes CDR1 LNHNV and CDR2 YYDKDF (reference sequence). Trimming took 8 bases from V and 4 from J, leaving 16 bases between them. This CDR3 has 14 residues.

The V gene is TRBV28, the J gene TRBJ2-4, with D tentatively TRBD2 (6 bases). The ends were cut back, 6 bases at V and 0 bases at J, with 21 bases in the middle. The CDR3 runs to 18 residues. Germline V gives CDR1 MDHEN, CDR2 SYDVKM. CDR3 coding DNA: TGTGCCAGCAGCTTTCAGGGCGGGGCGAAGCTAGCCAAAAACATTCAGTACTTC. Translating gives CASSFQGGAKLAKNIQYF. Full variable domain (missing parts from reference TRBV28 and TRBJ2-4): DVKVTQSSRYLVKRTGEKVFLECVQDMDHENMFWYRQDPGLGLRLIYFSYDVKMKEKGDIPEGYSVSREKKERFSLILESASTNQTSMYLCASSFQGGAKLAKNIQYFGAGTRLSVL.

The chain joins TRBV4-1 to TRBJ2-7; 8 nucleotides align to TRBD1. Germline loops: CDR1 MGHRA, CDR2 YSYEKL. V was clipped by 1 base and J by 9 bases; unmatched bases: 5. The CDR3 is made up of 13 amino acids. This chain's CDR3 is CASSQGGQGGQYF. As DNA, the CDR3 is TGCGCCAGCAGCCAAGGCGGACAGGGTGGGCAGTACTTC.

The genes are TRBV28 and TRBJ2-7, with 10 nucleotides matching TRBD2. Trimming removed 7 bases from V and 3 bases from J; junction bases left unmatched: 15. The CDR3 is 17 residues long. Germline-derived CDR1 and CDR2 are MDHEN and SYDVKM. CDR3 bases: TGTGCCAGCACCATAGGTGGTAGCGGGAGGACCCTCTACGAGCAGTACTTC. Its translation is CASTIGGSGRTLYEQYF.

The J gene is TRBJ2-3, the V gene TRBV9, with 10 nucleotides matching TRBD1. V lost 4 bases to trimming and J lost 0 bases; unmatched junction nucleotides: 8. Germline V gene lookup returns CDR1 SGDLS and CDR2 YYNGEE. This CDR3 has 17 amino acids. The CDR3 loop reads CASSLRTGGTSTDTQYF. The DNA of the CDR3 is TGTGCCAGCAGCTTACGGACAGGGGGAACTAGCACAGATACGCAGTATTTT.

In this sample, this clone turned up once. This chain uses TRBV25-1 with TRBJ2-7, with TRBD1 matching over 9 bases. Unmatched junction bases numbered 6, after V lost 6 bases and J lost 3 bases. The CDR3 is 14 residues long. Germline lookup yields CDR1 MGHDK and CDR2 SYGVNS. The CDR3 DNA is TGTGCCAGCAGCACCGGGACAGGGTTCTACGAGCAGTACTTC. This codes for CASSTGTGFYEQYF.